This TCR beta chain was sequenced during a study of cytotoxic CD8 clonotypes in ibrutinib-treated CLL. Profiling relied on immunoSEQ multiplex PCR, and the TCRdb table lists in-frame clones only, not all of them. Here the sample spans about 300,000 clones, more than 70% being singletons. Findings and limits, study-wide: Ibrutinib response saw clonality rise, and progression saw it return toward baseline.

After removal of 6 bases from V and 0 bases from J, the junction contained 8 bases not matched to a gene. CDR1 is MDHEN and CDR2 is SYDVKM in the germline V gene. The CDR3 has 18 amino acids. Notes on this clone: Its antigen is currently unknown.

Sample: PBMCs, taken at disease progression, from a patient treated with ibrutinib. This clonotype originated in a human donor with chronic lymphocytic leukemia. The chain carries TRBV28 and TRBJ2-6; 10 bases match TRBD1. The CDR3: CASSLDRGGSSGANVLTF. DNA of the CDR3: TGTGCCAGCAGCTTGGACAGGGGGGGGTCCTCTGGGGCCAACGTCCTGACTTTC.